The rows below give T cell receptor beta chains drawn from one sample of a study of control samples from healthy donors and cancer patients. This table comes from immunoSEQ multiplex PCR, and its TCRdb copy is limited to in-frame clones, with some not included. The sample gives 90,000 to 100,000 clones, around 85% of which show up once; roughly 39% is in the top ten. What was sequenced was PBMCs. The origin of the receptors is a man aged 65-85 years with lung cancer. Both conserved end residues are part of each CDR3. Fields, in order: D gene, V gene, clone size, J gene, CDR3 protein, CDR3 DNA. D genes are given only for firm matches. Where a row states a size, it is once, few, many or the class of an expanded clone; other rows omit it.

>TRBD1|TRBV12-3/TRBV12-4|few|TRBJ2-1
CASSWGTGDEQFF
TGTGCCAGCAGTTGGGGGACAGGGGATGAGCAGTTCTTC
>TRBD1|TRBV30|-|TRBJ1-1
CAWPFPRGQGTEAFF
TGTGCCTGGCCATTTCCGAGGGGGCAAGGCACTGAAGCTTTCTTT
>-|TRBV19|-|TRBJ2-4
CASSIDRGRGNTQYF
TGTGCCAGTAGTATAGACAGGGGGAGGGGGAACACTCAGTACTTC
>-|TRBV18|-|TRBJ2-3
CASSPLDSPTDTQYF
TGTGCCAGCTCACCACTCGACAGCCCTACAGATACGCAGTATTTT
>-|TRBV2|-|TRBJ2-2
CASSPGGANTGELFF
TGTGCCAGCAGCCCCGGCGGTGCGAACACCGGGGAGCTGTTTTTT
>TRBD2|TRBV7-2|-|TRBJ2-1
CASSSPGTSSEQFF
TGTGCCAGCAGCTCGCCGGGGACTAGTTCCGAGCAGTTCTTC
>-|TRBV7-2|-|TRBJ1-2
CASSSYRAFYGYTF
TGTGCCAGCAGCTCCTACAGGGCTTTCTATGGCTACACCTTC
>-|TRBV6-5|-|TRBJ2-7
CASSYRDISYEQYF
TGTGCCAGCAGTTACCGGGACATCTCCTACGAGCAGTACTTC
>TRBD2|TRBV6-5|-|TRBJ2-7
CASSSMTSGGSYEQYF
TGTGCCAGCAGTTCCATGACTAGCGGGGGCTCCTACGAGCAGTACTTC
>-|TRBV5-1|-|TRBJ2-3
CASSLETRTFTDTQYF
TGCGCCAGCAGCTTGGAAACCCGAACTTTCACAGATACGCAGTATTTT
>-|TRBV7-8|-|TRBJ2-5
CASSLAVLGGPETQYF
TGTGCCAGCAGCTTAGCGGTCTTGGGGGGGCCCGAGACCCAGTACTTC
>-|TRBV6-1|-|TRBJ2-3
CASSERGQAQYF
TGTGCCAGCAGTGAAAGGGGTCAGGCGCAGTATTTT
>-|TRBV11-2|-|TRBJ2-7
CASSKVYEQYF
TGTGCCAGCAGCAAAGTATACGAGCAGTACTTC
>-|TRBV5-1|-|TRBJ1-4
CASGTGRTTNEKLFF
TGCGCCAGCGGAACAGGACGGACAACTAATGAAAAACTGTTTTTT
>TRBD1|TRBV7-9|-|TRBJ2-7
CASSPGQGEREQYF
TGTGCCAGCAGCCCTGGACAGGGGGAACGCGAGCAGTACTTC
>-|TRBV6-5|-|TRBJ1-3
CASSYSRQYSGNTIYF
TGTGCCAGCAGTTACTCCCGGCAATACTCTGGAAACACCATATATTTT
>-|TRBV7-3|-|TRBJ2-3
CASSLSPGTDTQYF
TGTGCCAGCAGCCTTTCGCCCGGCACAGATACGCAGTATTTT
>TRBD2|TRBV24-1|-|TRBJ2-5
CATSDVTSGRQETQYF
TGTGCCACCAGTGATGTGACTAGCGGAAGACAAGAGACCCAGTACTTC
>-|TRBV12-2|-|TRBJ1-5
CASRLEIRGQPQHF
TGTGCAAGTCGCTTAGAAATCAGGGGTCAGCCCCAGCATTTT
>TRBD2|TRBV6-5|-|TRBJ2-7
CASSYRAGGSYEQYF
TGTGCCAGCAGTTACCGGGCGGGGGGCTCCTACGAGCAGTACTTC
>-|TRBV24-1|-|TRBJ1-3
CATSDPTELGNTIYF
TGTGCCACCAGTGACCCGACAGAACTGGGAAACACCATATATTTT
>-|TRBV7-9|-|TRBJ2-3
CASSRPDVGTQYF
TGTGCCAGCAGCCGCCCTGATGTCGGTACGCAGTATTTT
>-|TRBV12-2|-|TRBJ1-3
CASRFVGLSGNTIYF
TGTGCAAGTCGCTTCGTCGGTCTCTCTGGAAACACCATATATTTT
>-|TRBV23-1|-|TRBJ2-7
CARSHPFEQYF
TGCGCCCGCTCCCACCCCTTCGAGCAGTACTTC
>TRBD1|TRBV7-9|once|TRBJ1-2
CASSLVGQENYGYTF
TGTGCCAGCAGCTTAGTTGGACAGGAGAACTATGGCTACACCTTC
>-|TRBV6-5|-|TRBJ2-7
CASSSGFKVAADEQYF
TGTGCCAGCAGTTCCGGATTTAAGGTAGCGGCAGACGAGCAGTACTTC
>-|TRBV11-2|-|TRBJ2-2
CASSLSPGAGELFF
TGTGCCAGCAGCTTATCTCCGGGGGCCGGGGAGCTGTTTTTT
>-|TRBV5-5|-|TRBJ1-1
CASSRTAGEGTEAFF
TGTGCCAGCAGCCGCACCGCAGGGGAAGGCACTGAAGCTTTCTTT
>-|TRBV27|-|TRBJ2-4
CASSIQGTGNIQYF
TGTGCCAGCAGCATACAGGGAACGGGAAACATTCAGTACTTC
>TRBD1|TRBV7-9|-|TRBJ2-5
CASTDRGLETQYF
TGTGCCAGCACCGACAGGGGGCTAGAGACCCAGTACTTC
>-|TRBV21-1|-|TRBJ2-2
CASSKLGTENTGELFF
TGTGCCAGCAGCAAATTGGGGACAGAGAACACCGGGGAGCTGTTTTTT
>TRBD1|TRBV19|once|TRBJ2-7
CASSIGTGPYEQYF
TGTGCCAGTAGTATCGGGACAGGGCCCTACGAGCAGTACTTC
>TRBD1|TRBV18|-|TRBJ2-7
CASSGRTGETYEQYF
TGTGCCAGCTCAGGACGGACAGGGGAGACCTACGAGCAGTACTTC
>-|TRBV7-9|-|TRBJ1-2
CASSFGTDYGYTF
TGTGCCAGCAGCTTCGGGACGGACTATGGCTACACCTTC
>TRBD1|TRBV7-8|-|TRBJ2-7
CASSSLGTGGYEQYF
TGTGCCAGCAGCTCACTGGGGACAGGGGGCTACGAGCAGTACTTC
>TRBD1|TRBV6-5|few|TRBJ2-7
CASSYFIGQGFHEQYF
TGTGCCAGCAGTTACTTCATAGGACAGGGGTTCCACGAGCAGTACTTC
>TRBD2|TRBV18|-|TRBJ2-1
CASSLTSGGSYNEQFF
TGTGCCAGCTCACTGACTAGCGGGGGCTCCTACAATGAGCAGTTCTTC
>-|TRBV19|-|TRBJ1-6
CASSITRQAWDNSPLHF
TGTGCCAGTAGTATAACCCGACAGGCCTGGGATAATTCACCCCTCCACTTT
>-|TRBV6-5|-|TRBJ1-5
CASSRGGIGQPQHF
TGTGCCAGCAGTCGGGGGGGGATCGGTCAGCCCCAGCATTTT
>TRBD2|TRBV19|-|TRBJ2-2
CATAGLAGGPGELFF
TGTGCCACCGCGGGACTAGCGGGGGGGCCCGGGGAGCTGTTTTTT
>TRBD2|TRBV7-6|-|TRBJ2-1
CASSLTSGVSYNEQFF
TGTGCCAGCAGCTTGACTAGCGGGGTCTCCTACAATGAGCAGTTCTTC
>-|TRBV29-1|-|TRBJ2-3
CSVVPQAITTDTQYF
TGCAGCGTTGTACCTCAGGCGATTACCACAGATACGCAGTATTTT
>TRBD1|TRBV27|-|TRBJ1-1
CASRADRGNTEAFF
TGTGCCAGCAGGGCGGACAGGGGCAACACTGAAGCTTTCTTT
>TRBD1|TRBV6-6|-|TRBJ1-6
CASRAPDRGNSPLHF
TGTGCCAGCCGCGCTCCGGACAGGGGTAATTCACCCCTCCACTTT
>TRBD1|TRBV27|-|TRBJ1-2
CASSATGDYGYTF
TGTGCCAGCAGCGCTACAGGGGACTATGGCTACACCTTC
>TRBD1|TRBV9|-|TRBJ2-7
CASSVGGRTGRDEQYF
TGTGCCAGCAGCGTAGGTGGCAGGACAGGGAGAGACGAGCAGTACTTC